The rows below give T cell receptor beta chains drawn from one sample of a study of cytotoxic CD8 clonotypes in ibrutinib-treated CLL. TCRdb's copy holds only in-frame clones and misses some; the assay was immunoSEQ multiplex PCR. The data contain 50,000 to 70,000 clones, 54% of them seen just once; the ten biggest clones take up 20% to 30%. The specimen comprised PBMCs, sampled at disease progression, from a patient treated with ibrutinib. These receptors were taken from a human donor with chronic lymphocytic leukemia. Both conserved end residues are part of each CDR3. The D gene is left open where the match is weak. Only some rows state a clone size, as once, few, many or a class for expanded clones.

clone size	V gene	J gene	D gene	CDR3 DNA	CDR3 protein
-	TRBV30	TRBJ1-6	TRBD1	TGTGCCTGGAGGAGACAGGGGTACTCACCCCTCCACTTT	CAWRRQGYSPLHF
-	TRBV7-9	TRBJ1-5	-	TGTGCCAGCAGCTTAAAGGGGGATCATAATCAGCCCCAGCATTTT	CASSLKGDHNQPQHF
-	TRBV7-3	TRBJ2-2	-	TGTGCCAGCAGCAGCACCGGGATGCACACCGGGGAGCTGTTTTTT	CASSSTGMHTGELFF
-	TRBV11-2	TRBJ1-2	-	TGTGCCAGCAGCTTAGGAGATAGATATGGCTACACCTTC	CASSLGDRYGYTF
-	TRBV27	TRBJ2-2	TRBD1	TGTGCCAGCAGGGGACAGGGAGGAATTGACACCGGGGAGCTGTTTTTT	CASRGQGGIDTGELFF
-	TRBV5-4	TRBJ2-5	TRBD2	TGTGCCAGCAGCTTGGGAGTTGGACTAGGATTTGCGGAGACCCAGTACTTC	CASSLGVGLGFAETQYF
-	TRBV30	TRBJ2-5	-	TGTGCCTGGAGTGTGGGGGGGCTTAAAGAGACCCAGTACTTC	CAWSVGGLKETQYF
few	TRBV2	TRBJ2-3	TRBD2	TGTGCCAGTAAGGCTAGCGGGAGTAAATACGCGCAGTATTTT	CASKASGSKYAQYF
few	TRBV5-1	TRBJ2-3	TRBD1	TGCGCCAGCAGCTTGTGGGGACTTAGACAGGGGACCACAGATACGCAGTATTTT	CASSLWGLRQGTTDTQYF
-	TRBV6-1	TRBJ1-5	-	TGTGCCAGCAGTGAAGCGTGGACAGTCTATAGCAATCAGCCCCAGCATTTT	CASSEAWTVYSNQPQHF
-	TRBV29-1	TRBJ2-1	TRBD2	TGCAGCGTTGAAGGCGGGGGTGAGCAGTTCTTC	CSVEGGGEQFF
once	TRBV6-5	TRBJ1-1	TRBD1	TGTGCCAGCAGTTACACCCGGACAGGGAACACTGAAGCTTTCTTT	CASSYTRTGNTEAFF
-	TRBV2	TRBJ2-7	TRBD1	TGTGCCAGCAGCGAGGACAGGGTGTCTTACGAGCAGTACTTC	CASSEDRVSYEQYF
few	TRBV2	TRBJ1-5	-	TGTGCCAGCAGGGGGGAGTTCAATCAGCCCCAGCATTTT	CASRGEFNQPQHF
-	TRBV28	TRBJ1-6	-	TGTGCCAGCACTACCGTGGCAGGGTCGGGTGCTAATTCACCCCTCCACTTT	CASTTVAGSGANSPLHF
-	TRBV7-3	TRBJ2-7	TRBD1	TGTGCCAGCAGCTCCGGACAGGGCCCCTACGAGCAGTACTTC	CASSSGQGPYEQYF
-	TRBV5-1	TRBJ2-1	-	TGCGCCAGCAGCTTGAGTGGCGGAAGCACCAATGAGCAGTTCTTC	CASSLSGGSTNEQFF
-	TRBV10-3	TRBJ2-7	-	TGTGCCATCAGTGATGTCTACGAGCAGTACTTC	CAISDVYEQYF
-	TRBV5-1	TRBJ1-4	-	TGCGCCAGCAGCTTCGACGGATACGGAACTAATGAAAAACTGTTTTTT	CASSFDGYGTNEKLFF
-	TRBV21-1	TRBJ2-3	-	TGTGCCAGCAGCAAAAGGTGGAGGGGGCGATTAGATACGCAGTATTTT	CASSKRWRGRLDTQYF
-	TRBV28	TRBJ1-2	-	TGTGCCAGCAGTTTACGAGAAGATAACTATGGCTACACCTTC	CASSLREDNYGYTF
few	TRBV7-2	TRBJ1-1	-	TGTGCCAGCAGCCCCCAGTACGTGAACACTGAAGCTTTCTTT	CASSPQYVNTEAFF
-	TRBV4-1	TRBJ1-6	-	TGCGCCAGCTCAGTCACCGGTCAGGGAATCGGTTCACCCCTCCACTTT	CASSVTGQGIGSPLHF
-	TRBV28	TRBJ2-3	-	TGTGCCAGCAGTCTCCCCTCGCGGGGTAGCGAGACAGATACGCAGTATTTT	CASSLPSRGSETDTQYF
-	TRBV7-8	TRBJ2-7	-	TGTGCCAGCAGCCAACCATTAGGGCTAGGGGACTACGAGCAGTACTTC	CASSQPLGLGDYEQYF
-	TRBV18	TRBJ2-7	-	TGTGCCAGCTCGACAGGCTACGAGCAGTACTTC	CASSTGYEQYF
-	TRBV28	TRBJ1-5	-	TGTGCCAGCAGAAGAGGAGGGAGCAATCAGCCCCAGCATTTT	CASRRGGSNQPQHF
-	TRBV18	TRBJ2-2	-	TGTGCCAGCTCACCACAACCGGGAGTGACCGGGGAGCTGTTTTTT	CASSPQPGVTGELFF
-	TRBV7-2	TRBJ2-3	-	TGTGCCAGCACCCAGGGGTGGGATACGCAGTATTTT	CASTQGWDTQYF
-	TRBV18	TRBJ1-6	TRBD1	TGTGCCAGCCGAACCGGGACAGGCAATTCACCCCTCCACTTT	CASRTGTGNSPLHF
-	TRBV5-1	TRBJ2-5	-	TGCGCCAGCAGCTTGGGGGGCTGGCCCCAAGAGACCCAGTACTTC	CASSLGGWPQETQYF
few	TRBV5-1	TRBJ1-1	-	TGCGCCAGCAGCTTGTTCAGTTCAGGGAACTCTGAAGCTTTCTTT	CASSLFSSGNSEAFF
-	TRBV10-2	TRBJ2-3	-	TGCGCCAGCAGTGAATTTTTGGGGGATACGCAGTATTTT	CASSEFLGDTQYF
-	TRBV4-3	TRBJ1-2	-	TGCGCCAGCAGCCCAGAGGACTCTAACTATGGCTACACCTTC	CASSPEDSNYGYTF
few	TRBV7-2	TRBJ2-6	TRBD1	TGTGCCAGCGGACGACAGGGGGCATCTGGGGCCAACGTCCTGACTTTC	CASGRQGASGANVLTF
few	TRBV14	TRBJ1-1	-	TGTGCCAGCAATTCAGAAATGAACACTGAAGCTTTCTTT	CASNSEMNTEAFF
few	TRBV7-3	TRBJ2-3	-	TGTGCCAGCAGCTTGAAGGGCACAGATACGCAGTATTTT	CASSLKGTDTQYF
-	TRBV11-3	TRBJ1-4	-	TGTGCCAGCAGCTATGTGGATTACAGTCCTGATGAAAAACTGTTTTTT	CASSYVDYSPDEKLFF
-	TRBV28	TRBJ2-4	-	TGTGCCAGCAGAAACAGGGACACGGACATTCAGTACTTC	CASRNRDTDIQYF
few	TRBV6-5	TRBJ2-1	TRBD2	TGTGCCAGCAGTTACTCCCCTAGCGGCTACAATGAGCAGTTCTTC	CASSYSPSGYNEQFF
-	TRBV4-1	TRBJ2-1	TRBD2	TGCGCCAGCAGCTTACTAGCGGACCCCCCCTACAATGAGCAGTTCTTC	CASSLLADPPYNEQFF
-	TRBV19	TRBJ2-2	TRBD2	TGTGCCAGTAGTAATACGGGGGGGGCCCCCGGGGAGCTGTTTTTT	CASSNTGGAPGELFF
-	TRBV2	TRBJ2-7	TRBD2	TGTGCCATTACCCCCCCGGCCGGGCTAGCGGACGAGCAGTACTTC	CAITPPAGLADEQYF
-	TRBV6-6	TRBJ1-5	TRBD1	TGTGCCAGCACCATAAGCGGACAGGGATTACAGCCCCAGCATTTT	CASTISGQGLQPQHF
-	TRBV13	TRBJ2-2	TRBD1	TGTGCCAGCAGACCTACTCAGGGGGCTTTACGGACCGGGGAGCTGTTTTTT	CASRPTQGALRTGELFF
-	TRBV5-4	TRBJ1-2	-	TGTGCCAGCAGCTTGGCAGGGTTAAGCACCTTC	CASSLAGLSTF
-	TRBV28	TRBJ1-4	TRBD1	TGTGCCAGCAGCCCCGGGACAGGGTTGGAAAAACTGTTTTTT	CASSPGTGLEKLFF
-	TRBV7-2	TRBJ2-3	TRBD2	TGTGCCAGCAGCTACCTAGCCGGAGCTAGCGGAACAGATACGCAGTATTTT	CASSYLAGASGTDTQYF
-	TRBV6-5	TRBJ1-2	-	TGTGCCACCAATGACGGGGGCGGCTACACCTTC	CATNDGGGYTF
-	TRBV10-3	TRBJ2-7	TRBD2	TGTGCCATCAGTGAGACCGGGACTACCCCCTACGAGCAGTACTTC	CAISETGTTPYEQYF
-	TRBV28	TRBJ1-2	-	TGTGCCAGCAGTCCCCTTGGGCCCCAGGGCGGCTACACCTTC	CASSPLGPQGGYTF
-	TRBV27	TRBJ2-6	-	TGTGCCAGCAGTCTCTCTGGGGCCAACGTCCTGACTTTC	CASSLSGANVLTF
-	TRBV5-1	TRBJ1-3	TRBD1	TGCGCCAGCAGCGCCGGACAGGCTTCTGGAAACACCATATATTTT	CASSAGQASGNTIYF
few	TRBV6-5	TRBJ1-2	-	TGTGCCAGCAGCTTTCACACCAACTATGGCTACACCTTC	CASSFHTNYGYTF
once	TRBV4-1	TRBJ2-2	TRBD2	TGCGCCAGCAGCCAATTCACGGGAGGGGAGAACGGGGAGCTGTTTTTT	CASSQFTGGENGELFF
once	TRBV15	TRBJ1-5	-	TGTGCCACCAGTCCCATTAGGGGGGGTCAGCCCCAGCATTTT	CATSPIRGGQPQHF
-	TRBV28	TRBJ1-4	-	TGTGCCAGCAGTTTTGTGGCAGGGATGGATGAAAAACTGTTTTTT	CASSFVAGMDEKLFF
few	TRBV6-1	TRBJ2-1	-	TGTGCCAGCAGTGAGAACACGTGGGGTGAGCAGTTCTTC	CASSENTWGEQFF
few	TRBV18	TRBJ2-6	-	TGTGCCAGCTCACCATTCCATCCAGGGCAGGGGAGGTCTGGGGCCAACGTCCTGACTTTC	CASSPFHPGQGRSGANVLTF